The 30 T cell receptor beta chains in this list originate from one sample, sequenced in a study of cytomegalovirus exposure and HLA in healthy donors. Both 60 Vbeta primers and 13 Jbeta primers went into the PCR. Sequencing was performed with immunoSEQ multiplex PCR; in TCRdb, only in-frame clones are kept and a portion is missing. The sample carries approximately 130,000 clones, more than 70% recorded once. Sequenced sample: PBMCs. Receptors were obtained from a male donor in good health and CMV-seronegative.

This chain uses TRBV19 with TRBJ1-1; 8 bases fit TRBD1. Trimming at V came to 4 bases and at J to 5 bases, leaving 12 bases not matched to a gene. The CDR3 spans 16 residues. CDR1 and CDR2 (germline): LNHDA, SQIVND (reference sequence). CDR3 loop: CASSSADREIGTEAFF. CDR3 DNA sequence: TGTGCCAGTAGTAGTGCGGACAGGGAGATTGGGACTGAAGCTTTCTTT.

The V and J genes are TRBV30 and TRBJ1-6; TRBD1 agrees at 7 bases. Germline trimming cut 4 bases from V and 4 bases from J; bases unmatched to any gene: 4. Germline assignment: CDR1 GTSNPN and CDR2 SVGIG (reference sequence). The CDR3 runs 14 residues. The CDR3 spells CAWTLQGYNSPLHF. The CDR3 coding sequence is TGTGCCTGGACCTTACAGGGGTATAATTCACCCCTCCACTTT.

The CDR3, as DNA: TGTGCCAGCAGCTTAGCGGGCCCGGACCGACTTACGGGATGGGGACAGCCCCAGCATTTT. Translation: CASSLAGPDRLTGWGQPQHF. This rearrangement joins TRBV11-3 to TRBJ1-5; D gene ambiguous. CDR3 length: 20 residues. Between the trimmed V and J ends, which lost 1 base and 7 bases, there was a span of 29 bases. The germline CDR1 and CDR2 sequences are SGHNT and YENEEA.

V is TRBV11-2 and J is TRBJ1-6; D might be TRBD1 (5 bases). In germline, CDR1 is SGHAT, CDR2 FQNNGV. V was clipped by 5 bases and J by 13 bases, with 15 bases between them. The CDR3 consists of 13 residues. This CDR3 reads CASSLLGGNPLHF. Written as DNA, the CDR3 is TGTGCCAGCAGCCTCCTCGGGGGGAACCCCCTCCACTTT. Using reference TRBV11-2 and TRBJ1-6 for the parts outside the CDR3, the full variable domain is EAGVAQSPRYKIIEKRQSVAFWCNPISGHATLYWYQQILGQGPKLLIQFQNNGVVDDSQLPKDRFSAERLKGVDSTLKIQPAKLEDSAVYLCASSLLGGNPLHFGNGTRLTVT.

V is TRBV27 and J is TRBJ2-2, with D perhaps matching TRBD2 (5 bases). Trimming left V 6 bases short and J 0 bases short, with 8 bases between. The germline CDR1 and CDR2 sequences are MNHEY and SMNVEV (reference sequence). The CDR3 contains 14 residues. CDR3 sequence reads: CASSPGANTGELFF. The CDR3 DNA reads TGTGCCAGCAGCCCCGGGGCGAACACCGGGGAGCTGTTTTTT.

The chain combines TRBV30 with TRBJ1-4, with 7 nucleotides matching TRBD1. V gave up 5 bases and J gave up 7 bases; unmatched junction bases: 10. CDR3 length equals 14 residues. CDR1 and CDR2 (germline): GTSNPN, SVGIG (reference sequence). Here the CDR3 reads CAWESRGMREKLFF. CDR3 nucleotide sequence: TGTGCCTGGGAGAGCAGGGGGATGCGTGAAAAACTGTTTTTT.

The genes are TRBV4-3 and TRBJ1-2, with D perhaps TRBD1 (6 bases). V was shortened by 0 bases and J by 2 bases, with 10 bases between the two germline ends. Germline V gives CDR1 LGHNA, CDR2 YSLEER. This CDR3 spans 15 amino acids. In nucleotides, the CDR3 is TGCGCCAGCAGCCAAGAGGGGGACATCAACTATGGCTACACCTTC. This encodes CASSQEGDINYGYTF.

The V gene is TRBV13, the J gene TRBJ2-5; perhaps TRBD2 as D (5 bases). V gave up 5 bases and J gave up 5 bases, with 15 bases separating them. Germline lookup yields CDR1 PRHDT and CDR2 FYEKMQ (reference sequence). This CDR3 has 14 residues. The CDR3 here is CASSPGLPRETQYF. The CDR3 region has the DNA TGTGCCAGCAGCCCCGGACTGCCGAGGGAGACCCAGTACTTC.

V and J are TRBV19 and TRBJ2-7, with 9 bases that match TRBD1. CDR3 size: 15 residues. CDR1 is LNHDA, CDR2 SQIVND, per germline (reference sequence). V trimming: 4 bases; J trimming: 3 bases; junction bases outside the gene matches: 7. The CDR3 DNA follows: TGTGCCAGTAGTAATCCGGGACAGGGACGCTACGAGCAGTACTTC. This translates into CASSNPGQGRYEQYF.

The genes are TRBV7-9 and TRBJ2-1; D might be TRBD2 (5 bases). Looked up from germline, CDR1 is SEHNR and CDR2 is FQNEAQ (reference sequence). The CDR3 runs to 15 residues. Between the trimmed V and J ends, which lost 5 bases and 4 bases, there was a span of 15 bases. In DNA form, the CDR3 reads TGTGCCAGCAGCGCGCTAGCTACCCAGTACAATGAGCAGTTCTTC. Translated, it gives CASSALATQYNEQFF.

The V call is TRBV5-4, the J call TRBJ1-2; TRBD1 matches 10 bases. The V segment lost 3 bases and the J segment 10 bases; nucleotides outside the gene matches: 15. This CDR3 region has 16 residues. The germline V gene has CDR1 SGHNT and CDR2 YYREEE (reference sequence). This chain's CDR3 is CASSYLARQGATNYTF. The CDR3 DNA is TGTGCCAGCAGCTATCTAGCCCGACAGGGGGCTACGAACTACACCTTC.

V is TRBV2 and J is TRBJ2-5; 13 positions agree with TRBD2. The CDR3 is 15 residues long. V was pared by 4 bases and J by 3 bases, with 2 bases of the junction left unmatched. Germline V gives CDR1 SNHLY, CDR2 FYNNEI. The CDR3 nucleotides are TGTGCCAGCAGTGGGACTAGCGGGGGAAAAGAGACCCAGTACTTC. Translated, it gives CASSGTSGGKETQYF.

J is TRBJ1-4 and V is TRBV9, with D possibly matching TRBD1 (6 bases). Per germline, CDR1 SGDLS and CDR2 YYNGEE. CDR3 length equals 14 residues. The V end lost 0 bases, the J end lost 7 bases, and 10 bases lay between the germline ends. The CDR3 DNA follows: TGTGCCAGCAGCGTAGCTGGGGGCACTGAAAAACTGTTTTTT. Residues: CASSVAGGTEKLFF.

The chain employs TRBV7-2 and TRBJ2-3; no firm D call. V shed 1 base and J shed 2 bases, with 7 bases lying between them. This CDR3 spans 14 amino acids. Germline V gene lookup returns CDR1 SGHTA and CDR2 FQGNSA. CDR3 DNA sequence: TGTGCCAGCAGCTTAGGAGTGGTCACAGATACGCAGTATTTT. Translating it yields CASSLGVVTDTQYF.

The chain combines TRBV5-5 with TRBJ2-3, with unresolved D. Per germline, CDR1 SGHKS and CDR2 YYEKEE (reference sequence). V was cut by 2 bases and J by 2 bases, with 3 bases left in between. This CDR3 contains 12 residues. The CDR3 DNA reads TGTGCCAGCAGCTTATACACAGATACGCAGTATTTT. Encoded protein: CASSLYTDTQYF.

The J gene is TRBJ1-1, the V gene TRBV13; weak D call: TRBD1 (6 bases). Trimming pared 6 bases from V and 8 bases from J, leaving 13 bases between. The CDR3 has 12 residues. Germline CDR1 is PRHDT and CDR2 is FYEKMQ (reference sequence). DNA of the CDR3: TGTGCCAGCAGTTTACCCGGGACAGAAGCTTTCTTT. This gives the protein CASSLPGTEAFF. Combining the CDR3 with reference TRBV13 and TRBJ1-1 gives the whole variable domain AAGVIQSPRHLIKEKRETATLKCYPIPRHDTVYWYQQGPGQDPQFLISFYEKMQSDKGSIPDRFSAQQFSDYHSELNMSSLELGDSALYFCASSLPGTEAFFGQGTRLTVV.

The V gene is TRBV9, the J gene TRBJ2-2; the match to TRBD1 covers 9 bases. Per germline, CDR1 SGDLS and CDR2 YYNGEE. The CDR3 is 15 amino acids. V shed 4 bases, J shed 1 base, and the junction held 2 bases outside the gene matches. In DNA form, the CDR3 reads TGTGCCAGCAGCACAGGGGGCCGGAACACCGGGGAGCTGTTTTTT. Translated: CASSTGGRNTGELFF.

CDR3 DNA: TGTGCCAGCAGTCGGAGGGCCTACGAGCAGTACTTC. Amino acids: CASSRRAYEQYF. The rearrangement links TRBV5-6 to TRBJ2-7; perhaps TRBD2 as D (6 bases). V shed 5 bases and J shed 2 bases, with 8 bases lying between them. Germline CDR1 and CDR2: SGHDT and YYEEEE. The CDR3 spans 12 residues.

This CDR3 reads CAISGTSGGQETQYF. The CDR3 DNA follows: TGTGCCATCAGCGGGACTAGCGGGGGTCAAGAGACCCAGTACTTC. The rearrangement uses TRBV10-3 and TRBJ2-5; 14 bases map to TRBD2. This CDR3 is 15 amino acids long. The V segment lost 6 bases and the J segment 2 bases; nucleotides outside the gene matches: 2. Germline lookup yields CDR1 ENHRY and CDR2 SYGVKD.

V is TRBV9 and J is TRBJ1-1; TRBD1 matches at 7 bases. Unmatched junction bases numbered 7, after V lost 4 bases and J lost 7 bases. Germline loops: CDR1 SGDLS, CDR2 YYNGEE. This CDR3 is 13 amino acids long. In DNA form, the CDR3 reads TGTGCCAGCAGCTTTCAGGGACAGAGTGAAGCTTTCTTT. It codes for CASSFQGQSEAFF.

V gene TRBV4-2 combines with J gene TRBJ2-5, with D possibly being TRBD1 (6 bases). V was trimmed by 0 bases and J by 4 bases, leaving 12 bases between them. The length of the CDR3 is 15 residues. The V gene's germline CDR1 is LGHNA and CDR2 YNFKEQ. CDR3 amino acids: CASSQDDRFGETQYF. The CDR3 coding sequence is TGTGCCAGCAGCCAAGATGACAGGTTCGGAGAGACCCAGTACTTC.

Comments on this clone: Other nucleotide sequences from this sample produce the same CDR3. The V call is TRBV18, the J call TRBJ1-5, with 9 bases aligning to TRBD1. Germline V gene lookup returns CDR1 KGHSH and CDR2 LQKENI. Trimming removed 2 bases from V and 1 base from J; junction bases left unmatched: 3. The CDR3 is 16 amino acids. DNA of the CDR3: TGTGCCAGCTCACCAAGACAGGGGGGGAGCAATCAGCCCCAGCATTTT. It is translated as CASSPRQGGSNQPQHF.

CDR3 loop: CASSPSQGASRNSPLHF. The CDR3 bases are TGTGCCAGCAGCCCAAGTCAGGGGGCCTCGCGGAATTCACCCCTCCACTTT. V is TRBV7-9 and J is TRBJ1-6; TRBD1 matches 8 bases. The germline gives CDR1 SEHNR, CDR2 FQNEAQ (reference sequence). Trimming cost V 5 bases and J 7 bases; bases outside gene matches: 13. The CDR3 contains 17 residues.

The CDR3 DNA reads TGTGCCAGTCGGACTAGCGGGGGAATCCCAAATGAGCAGTTCTTC. This translates into CASRTSGGIPNEQFF. The chain couples TRBV19 to TRBJ2-1; 13 nucleotides agree with TRBD2. The V gene end was trimmed by 8 bases and the J gene end by 7 bases; junction bases not matched to a gene: 8. The V gene's germline CDR1 is LNHDA and CDR2 SQIVND (reference sequence). This CDR3 is 15 amino acids long.

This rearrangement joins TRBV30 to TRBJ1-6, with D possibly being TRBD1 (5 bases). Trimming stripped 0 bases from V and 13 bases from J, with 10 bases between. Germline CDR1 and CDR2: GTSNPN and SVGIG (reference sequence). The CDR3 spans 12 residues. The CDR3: CAWSVRGRPLHF. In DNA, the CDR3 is TGTGCCTGGAGTGTACGGGGGAGGCCCCTCCACTTT.

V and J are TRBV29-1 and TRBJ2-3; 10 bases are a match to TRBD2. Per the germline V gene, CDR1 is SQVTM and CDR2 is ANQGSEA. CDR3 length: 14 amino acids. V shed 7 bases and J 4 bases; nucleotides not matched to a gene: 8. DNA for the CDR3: TGCAGCGCTGCAGCGGGGGGGCCCCCAGATACGCAGTATTTT. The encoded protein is CSAAAGGPPDTQYF.

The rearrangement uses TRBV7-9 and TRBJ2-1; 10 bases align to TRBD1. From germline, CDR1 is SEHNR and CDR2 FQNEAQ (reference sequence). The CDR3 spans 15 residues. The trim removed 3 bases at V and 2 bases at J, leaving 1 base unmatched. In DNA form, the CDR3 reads TGTGCCAGCAGCTTGGGACAGGGGACCTACAATGAGCAGTTCTTC. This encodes CASSLGQGTYNEQFF.

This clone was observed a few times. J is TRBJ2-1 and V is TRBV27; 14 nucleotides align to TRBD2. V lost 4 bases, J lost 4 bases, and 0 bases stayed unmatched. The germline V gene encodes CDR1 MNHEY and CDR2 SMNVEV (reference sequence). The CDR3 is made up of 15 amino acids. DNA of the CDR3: TGTGCCAGCAGTTGGACTAGCGGGGGGTACAATGAGCAGTTCTTC. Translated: CASSWTSGGYNEQFF.

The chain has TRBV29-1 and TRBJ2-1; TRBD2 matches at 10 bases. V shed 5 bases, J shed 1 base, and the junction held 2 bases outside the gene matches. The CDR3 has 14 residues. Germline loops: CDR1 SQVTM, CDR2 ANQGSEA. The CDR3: CSVPTSGSYNEQFF. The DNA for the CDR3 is TGCAGCGTTCCGACTAGCGGGTCCTACAATGAGCAGTTCTTC.

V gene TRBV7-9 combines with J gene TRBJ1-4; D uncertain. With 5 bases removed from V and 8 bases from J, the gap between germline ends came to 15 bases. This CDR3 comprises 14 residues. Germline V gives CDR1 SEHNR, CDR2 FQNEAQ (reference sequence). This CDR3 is CASSPDLGWEKLFF. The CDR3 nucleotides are TGTGCCAGCAGCCCGGACTTGGGCTGGGAAAAACTGTTTTTT.